The entry below describes one T cell receptor beta chain. This specimen belongs to a study of blood T cell repertoires in COVID-19. Turning to the study itself: Some COVID-19 samples were acute and others convalescent; all came from the United States, Italy and Spain.

Per germline, CDR1 MNHEY and CDR2 SMNVEV (reference sequence). The CDR3 extends over 13 amino acids. Trimming cost V 6 bases and J 5 bases, with 14 bases left between them. Recruitment covered roughly 22 US areas and drew participants whose ages spanned about 18 to 90 years. In Cohort 3, a recovered donor had either two negative PCRs, clearance, or symptom resolution. Per the study methods: Researchers report that nucleated cell counts were estimated from reference gene primer amplification. Method: immunoSEQ multiplex PCR; TCRdb's copy keeps in-frame clones and lacks some. That table gives V, J and clone size, and the DNA gave D and trimming. The sample holds more than 200,000 clones; about 89% are singletons and the top ten take under 2.5%.

The rearrangement uses TRBV27 and TRBJ2-7; D uncertain. The receptor's source is a woman between 18 and 29 years old who had recovered from COVID-19. Source material: PBMCs or T cells enriched from blood (not recorded which). CDR3 amino acids: CASSSEQLNEQYF. DNA of the CDR3: TGTGCCAGCAGCTCTGAACAGCTGAACGAGCAGTACTTC.